The next 14 T cell receptor beta chains were all read from a single sample in a study of blood T cell repertoires in COVID-19 (dated by TCRdb to the early 2020s). Library preparation used the immunoSEQ multiplex PCR assay. The table was pulled from immuneACCESS by TCRdb, which kept in-frame rearrangements only. Such tables lose some clones; where checked, under half of the loss comes from unresolved V genes, and the rest has no known cause. This sample is represented by hundreds of thousands of clones; 75% to 90% of them were singletons. The ten largest account for over 4% of the sample. Sequencing was performed on PBMCs or T cells enriched from blood (not recorded which). The receptors were sampled from a woman aged 25 to 39 who had recovered from COVID-19.

V is TRBV10-3 and J is TRBJ1-3; D ambiguous. This CDR3 region has 15 residues. The V gene lost 4 bases and the J gene lost 0 bases, with 10 bases spanning the gap. In germline, CDR1 is ENHRY, CDR2 SYGVKD. This chain's CDR3 is CAISGGSPSGNTIYF. The DNA for the CDR3 is TGTGCCATCAGTGGTGGGAGCCCCTCTGGAAACACCATATATTTT.

The rearrangement uses TRBV29-1 and TRBJ2-1; a possible D gene is TRBD1 (6 bases). V shed 8 bases and J shed 5 bases, with 10 bases lying between them. The CDR3 contains 11 residues. Germline loops: CDR1 SQVTM, CDR2 ANQGSEA. The CDR3 nucleotides read TGCAGCCCGGACAGAGACAATGAGCAGTTCTTC. Translating it yields CSPDRDNEQFF.

This chain links TRBV6-1 with TRBJ1-2; D remains ambiguous. In germline, CDR1 is MNHNS, CDR2 SASEGT. This CDR3 region has 13 residues. V lost 2 bases and J lost 6, with 10 bases in between. CDR3 DNA sequence: TGTGCCAGCAGTGAAAGTATTTCAGATGGCTACACCTTC. Translation gives CASSESISDGYTF.

The chain employs TRBV28 and TRBJ1-2; D unclear. The CDR3 has 16 residues. CDR1 MDHEN and CDR2 SYDVKM come from the germline V gene. Trimming shortened V by 2 bases and J by 3 bases, and 16 bases separated the two germline ends. This CDR3 reads CASSLRPSWGDYGYTF. Written as DNA, the CDR3 is TGTGCCAGCAGTTTAAGGCCATCGTGGGGAGACTATGGCTACACCTTC.

The chain employs TRBV29-1 and TRBJ1-2; D not certain. The V gene's germline CDR1 is SQVTM and CDR2 ANQGSEA. CDR3 size: 13 residues. Trimming pared 0 bases from V and 7 bases from J, leaving 12 bases between. This CDR3 is CSVEDLRVGGYTF. The CDR3 DNA reads TGCAGCGTTGAAGATCTTCGGGTTGGTGGCTACACCTTC. The full variable domain, rest sourced from reference TRBV29-1 and TRBJ1-2, is SAVISQKPSRDICQRGTSLTIQCQVDSQVTMMFWYRQQPGQSLTLIATANQGSEATYESGFVIDKFPISRPNLTFSTLTVSNMSPEDSSIYLCSVEDLRVGGYTFGSGTRLTVV.

This chain links TRBV19 with TRBJ1-2; 8 bases fit TRBD1. CDR1 and CDR2 from the germline V gene are LNHDA and SQIVND (reference sequence). This CDR3 contains 16 residues. After removal of 4 bases from V and 0 bases from J, the junction contained 7 bases not matched to a gene. The DNA for the CDR3 is TGTGCCAGTAGTACCTCTCGGACAGGGACTAACTATGGCTACACCTTC. Translating it yields CASSTSRTGTNYGYTF. The whole variable domain, filled in from reference TRBV19 and TRBJ1-2, reads DGGITQSPKYLFRKEGQNVTLSCEQNLNHDAMYWYRQDPGQGLRLIYYSQIVNDFQKGDIAEGYSVSREKKESFPLTVTSAQKNPTAFYLCASSTSRTGTNYGYTFGSGTRLTVV.

The chain combines TRBV29-1 with TRBJ2-7; 10 bases match TRBD1. Germline V gene lookup returns CDR1 SQVTM and CDR2 ANQGSEA. The CDR3 has 12 residues. After removal of 4 bases from V and 10 bases from J, the junction contained 7 bases not matched to a gene. CDR3 region: CSVGGQGSSQYF. The CDR3 DNA reads as TGCAGCGTTGGGGGACAGGGGTCGTCTCAGTACTTC.

V is TRBV3-1 (or the pseudogene TRBV3-2) and J is TRBJ2-1; 7 positions agree with TRBD1. CDR1 and CDR2 from the germline V gene are LGHDT and YNNKEL (reference sequence). The CDR3 is 14 amino acids. V was clipped by 2 bases and J by 6 bases; unmatched bases: 4. The CDR3 DNA sequence: TGTGCCAGCAGCCAACCGGGACAGAGCAATGAGCAGTTCTTC. It specifies CASSQPGQSNEQFF.

This rearrangement joins TRBV5-1 to TRBJ1-3; 8 nucleotides line up with TRBD1. Looked up from germline, CDR1 is SGHRS and CDR2 is YFSETQ. The CDR3 runs 16 residues. The V and J ends lost 1 base and 4 bases, in that order; junction bases with no gene match: 7. The CDR3, as DNA: TGCGCCAGCAGCTTGCGGGGCAGGGGGCAAGGAAACACCATATATTTT. Encoded protein: CASSLRGRGQGNTIYF.

The chain employs TRBV28 and TRBJ1-5; 9 bases map to TRBD1. Germline lookup yields CDR1 MDHEN and CDR2 SYDVKM. The CDR3 length is 15 residues. The trim removed 5 bases at V and 6 bases at J, leaving 8 bases unmatched. The CDR3 here is CASSTAGQGFQPQHF. CDR3 sequence (DNA): TGTGCCAGCAGTACGGCGGGACAGGGCTTTCAGCCCCAGCATTTT.

This chain links TRBV4-3 with TRBJ2-7, with 9 positions matching TRBD2. Germline V gives CDR1 LGHNA, CDR2 YSLEER. The CDR3 is 15 residues long. V shed 0 bases, J shed 4 bases, and the junction held 4 bases outside the gene matches. The CDR3 spells CASSQDRAGGYEQYF. CDR3 coding DNA: TGCGCCAGCAGCCAAGATCGCGCGGGAGGGTACGAGCAGTACTTC.

The chain couples TRBV10-3 to TRBJ2-2, with TRBD2 identical over 10 bases. Germline assignment: CDR1 ENHRY and CDR2 SYGVKD. With V trimmed by 4 bases and J by 7 bases, 0 bases remained unmatched. This CDR3 spans 13 amino acids. The chain's CDR3 is CAISGLAGGELFF. The CDR3 coding sequence is TGTGCCATCAGTGGACTAGCGGGCGGGGAGCTGTTTTTT.

V and J are TRBV5-8 and TRBJ1-1; 10 nucleotides line up with TRBD1. The CDR3 spans 16 residues. The germline V gene encodes CDR1 SGHTS and CDR2 YDEGEE. V lost 4 bases, J lost 3 bases, and 9 bases stayed unmatched. CDR3 sequence (DNA): TGTGCCAGCAGCCGCGTTCTCGGGACAGGGGACACTGAAGCTTTCTTT. Amino acids: CASSRVLGTGDTEAFF.

The V and J genes are TRBV29-1 and TRBJ2-3, with D possibly being TRBD2 (5 bases). This CDR3 has 11 residues. CDR1 SQVTM and CDR2 ANQGSEA come from the germline V gene. The V end lost 3 bases, the J end lost 9 bases, and 10 bases lay between the germline ends. The CDR3 DNA reads as TGCAGCGTTGATCCGGGCGGGACGCAGTATTTT. As protein: CSVDPGGTQYF.